A single sample is the source of the 24 T cell receptor beta chains below, sequenced in a study of OX40 agonist ivuxolimab in advanced cancers. Libraries were constructed by the immunoSEQ multiplex PCR assay. Not all clones reach the TCRdb copy of this immuneACCESS table, which keeps in-frame sequences only. Checked studies attribute under half of the gap to unresolved V genes and leave the rest unexplained. A total of roughly 50,000 clones appear in this sample, 70% to 90% of them only once. 0.8% to 1% of the sample is taken by the ten largest. This material consisted of CD4+ or CD8+ T cells sorted from blood, taken in a trial of the OX40 agonist ivuxolimab. These receptors were collected from an adult with an advanced solid tumor such as melanoma, head and neck, liver or kidney cancer.

The chain carries TRBV5-1 and TRBJ2-1; 9 nucleotides agree with TRBD2. V lost 1 base, J lost 0 bases, and 5 bases stayed unmatched. This CDR3 has 17 amino acids. Germline V gene data show CDR1 as SGHRS and CDR2 as YFSETQ. This CDR3 is CASSLPGLASSYNEQFF. In nucleotides, the CDR3 is TGCGCCAGCAGCTTGCCGGGACTAGCCAGCTCCTACAATGAGCAGTTCTTC.

This clone was picked up one time. This chain uses TRBV7-2 with TRBJ1-1; no reliable D call. CDR1 and CDR2 (germline): SGHTA, FQGNSA. Trimming left V 1 base short and J 5 bases short, with 8 bases between. The CDR3 has 13 residues. DNA of the CDR3: TGTGCCAGCAGCTTAGGTATGCGGACTGAAGCTTTCTTT. Its protein product is CASSLGMRTEAFF.

V usage is TRBV5-1 and J usage is TRBJ1-6; the D gene is possibly TRBD1 (6 bases). Germline CDR1 is SGHRS and CDR2 is YFSETQ. Deletions cut 1 base from V and 8 bases from J, with 16 bases between. The CDR3 loop spans 16 amino acids. The CDR3 DNA sequence: TGCGCCAGCAGCTTGACGGTTGGGGCAGGGGATTCACCCCTCCACTTT. The encoded protein is CASSLTVGAGDSPLHF.

V and J are TRBV7-6 and TRBJ2-1; D unresolved. Germline V gene lookup returns CDR1 SGHVS and CDR2 FNYEAQ. CDR3 length: 12 residues. Trimming removed 5 bases from V and 8 bases from J, with 10 bases in between. CDR3: CASSRLNDEQFF. CDR3 DNA: TGTGCCAGCAGCCGACTCAACGATGAGCAGTTCTTC.

This sequence joins TRBV19 and TRBJ2-2; the match to TRBD1 covers 8 bases. Germline V gene sequence: CDR1 LNHDA, CDR2 SQIVND (reference sequence). This CDR3 region has 15 residues. Trimming removed 6 bases from V and 4 bases from J; junction bases left unmatched: 7. The CDR3 region is CASREGQVTTGELFF. The CDR3 nucleotides are TGTGCCAGTAGGGAGGGACAGGTTACCACCGGGGAGCTGTTTTTT.

This chain connects TRBV27 to TRBJ2-7; D gene ambiguous. V lost 0 bases, J lost 2 bases, and 5 bases lay in between. This CDR3 contains 13 residues. CDR1 MNHEY and CDR2 SMNVEV come from the germline V gene (reference sequence). The CDR3 loop reads CASSLSGPYEQYF. CDR3 in DNA: TGTGCCAGCAGTTTATCCGGACCCTACGAGCAGTACTTC.

The rearrangement joins TRBV14 to TRBJ2-7, with TRBD1 identical over 12 bases. V shed 2 bases, J shed 6 bases, and the junction held 5 bases outside the gene matches. The germline CDR1 and CDR2 sequences are SGHDN and FVKESK. CDR3 size: 15 residues. CDR3: CASSQYGTGGFEQYF. The CDR3 region has the DNA TGTGCCAGCAGCCAATACGGGACAGGGGGCTTCGAGCAGTACTTC. Drawing the rest from reference TRBV14 and TRBJ2-7, the complete variable domain is EAGVTQFPSHSVIEKGQTVTLRCDPISGHDNLYWYRRVMGKEIKFLLHFVKESKQDESGMPNNRFLAERTGGTYSTLKVQPAELEDSGVYFCASSQYGTGGFEQYFGPGTRLTVT.

This chain connects TRBV5-1 to TRBJ2-1; TRBD2 aligns across 16 bases. Losses at the gene ends were 1 base for V and 7 bases for J; bases not matched to a gene: 14. This CDR3 region has 20 residues. Germline V gene lookup returns CDR1 SGHRS and CDR2 YFSETQ. The DNA for the CDR3 is TGCGCCAGCAGCTTGTTTTTCGGGACTAGCGGGGGGGAAGTGAAGAATGAGCAGTTCTTC. This codes for CASSLFFGTSGGEVKNEQFF.

This clone is a singleton in its sample. This chain joins TRBV18 and TRBJ1-5; perhaps TRBD1 as D (6 bases). V was pared by 1 base and J by 5 bases, with 9 bases between. Per germline, CDR1 KGHSH and CDR2 LQKENI. The CDR3 is made up of 14 amino acids. CDR3 amino acids: CASSPQTGYQPQHF. The CDR3 DNA follows: TGTGCCAGCTCACCACAAACAGGGTATCAGCCCCAGCATTTT.

The rearrangement joins TRBV5-1 to TRBJ2-1; no clear D. The CDR3 covers 14 residues. V was clipped by 9 bases and J by 3 bases, with 16 bases between them. CDR1 and CDR2 from the germline V gene are SGHRS and YFSETQ. CDR3 in amino acids: CATGSAAGYNEQFF. For the CDR3, the DNA is TGCGCCACCGGAAGTGCTGCCGGCTACAATGAGCAGTTCTTC.

This clone was counted once. The chain carries TRBV11-2 and TRBJ2-5, with TRBD2 matching 9 bases. The CDR3 extends over 16 amino acids. Germline trimming cut 6 bases from V and 5 bases from J; bases unmatched to any gene: 13. CDR1 and CDR2 (germline): SGHAT, FQNNGV. The CDR3, as DNA: TGTGCCAGCAGTAGACCGGGACTAGCTGCCGCGGAGACCCAGTACTTC. Translated: CASSRPGLAAAETQYF.

The V call is TRBV7-9, the J call TRBJ2-7; D is perhaps TRBD1 (6 bases). The CDR3 is 16 amino acids. Germline V gives CDR1 SEHNR, CDR2 FQNEAQ (reference sequence). Trimming removed 9 bases at V and 3 bases at J, with 24 bases between. The CDR3 here is CASLPGQGIVGYEQYF. The CDR3 region has the DNA TGTGCCAGTCTACCGGGGCAGGGGATCGTCGGCTACGAGCAGTACTTC.

The V call is TRBV18, the J call TRBJ1-3; D is unclear. The CDR3 spans 16 residues. The germline V gene has CDR1 KGHSH and CDR2 LQKENI. The V end lost 1 base, the J end lost 3 bases, and 13 bases lay between the germline ends. The chain's CDR3 is CASSPLPADGGNTIYF. CDR3 DNA: TGTGCCAGCTCACCACTCCCCGCGGACGGTGGAAACACCATATATTTT.

The chain recombines TRBV18 with TRBJ1-1; D gene ambiguous. CDR1 and CDR2 from the germline V gene are KGHSH and LQKENI. The V end lost 5 bases, the J end lost 3 bases, and 10 bases lay between the germline ends. The CDR3 is 13 residues long. CDR3 residues: CASSLERYTEAFF. For the CDR3, the DNA is TGTGCCAGCTCATTGGAGCGGTACACTGAAGCTTTCTTT.

This clone came up once. The chain links TRBV5-1 to TRBJ2-7, with 8 bases aligning to TRBD1. There are 14 residues in the CDR3. In germline, CDR1 is SGHRS, CDR2 YFSETQ. V dropped 4 bases and J dropped 1; count of bases not matched to a gene: 4. CDR3 in DNA: TGCGCCAGCAGCGGACAGGGCGGGTCCTACGAGCAGTACTTC. Its translation: CASSGQGGSYEQYF.

This chain connects TRBV5-1 to TRBJ2-1, with TRBD1 as a possible D gene (5 bases). Trimming removed 0 bases from V and 1 base from J, with 11 bases in between. The CDR3 extends over 16 amino acids. Germline CDR1 SGHRS, CDR2 YFSETQ. The DNA for the CDR3 is TGCGCCAGCAGCTTGGGGGCAGGGCAGTCCTACAATGAGCAGTTCTTC. Its protein is CASSLGAGQSYNEQFF.

This clone was observed a handful of times. The chain links TRBV11-2 to TRBJ1-2; 7 bases line up with TRBD1. Germline V gene data show CDR1 as SGHAT and CDR2 as FQNNGV. The trim removed 3 bases at V and 4 bases at J, leaving 8 bases unmatched. The CDR3 has 15 amino acids. DNA of the CDR3: TGTGCCAGCAGCTTCTCCCAGGGGGTTGGCTATGGCTACACCTTC. Translated: CASSFSQGVGYGYTF.

V usage is TRBV5-1 and J usage is TRBJ2-7; no firm D call. V dropped 0 bases and J dropped 3 bases, with 16 bases sitting between them. From germline, CDR1 is SGHRS and CDR2 YFSETQ. This CDR3 contains 16 residues. DNA of the CDR3: TGCGCCAGCAGCTTGGCCAGGCGATTAGAAGGCTACGAGCAGTACTTC. It translates to CASSLARRLEGYEQYF.

The CDR3, as DNA: TGTGCCAGCAGCTGGCGGGACAGGGCCAACTATGGCTACACCTTC. Translating gives CASSWRDRANYGYTF. The chain recombines TRBV11-2 with TRBJ1-2, with 9 positions matching TRBD1. This CDR3 region has 15 residues. Germline V gene data show CDR1 as SGHAT and CDR2 as FQNNGV. With V trimmed by 4 bases and J by 2 bases, 5 bases remained unmatched.

The rearrangement joins TRBV6-5 to TRBJ2-5; 9 bases fit TRBD1. Germline V CDR1 and CDR2: MNHEY, SVGAGI. J lost 1 base, V lost 4 bases, and 7 bases had no gene match. The CDR3 is made up of 16 amino acids. The CDR3, as DNA: TGTGCCAGCAGTTCGGTGACAGGGGGTACCCAAGAGACCCAGTACTTC. It specifies CASSSVTGGTQETQYF.

The chain uses TRBV7-2 and TRBJ2-1, with D hard to call. CDR3 length: 14 amino acids. CDR1 SGHTA and CDR2 FQGNSA come from the germline V gene. Trimming cost V 8 bases and J 5 bases, with 16 bases left between them. DNA for the CDR3: TGTGCCAGCGGACCCCTAGGCAGGAACAATGAGCAGTTCTTC. Residues: CASGPLGRNNEQFF.

The V call is TRBV7-9, the J call TRBJ1-2; D gene uncertain. This CDR3 has 18 residues. Per germline, CDR1 SEHNR and CDR2 FQNEAQ (reference sequence). V lost 1 base and J 2 bases, leaving 20 bases between the germline ends. The CDR3 DNA is TGTGCCAGCAGCTTAGTGGTGCAGCTAGGTGAAGCGAACTATGGCTACACCTTC. This translates into CASSLVVQLGEANYGYTF.

The chain couples TRBV5-4 to TRBJ2-1, with TRBD1 matching 7 bases. Germline CDR1 and CDR2: SGHNT and YYREEE (reference sequence). The CDR3 has 13 amino acids. The ends lost 4 bases at V and 5 bases at J; junction bases unmatched: 3. The CDR3 reads CASSRDSHNEQFF. CDR3 in DNA: TGTGCCAGCAGCCGGGACAGTCACAATGAGCAGTTCTTC.

The V and J genes are TRBV14 and TRBJ1-1; a possible D gene is TRBD1 (6 bases). Trimming pared 0 bases from V and 0 bases from J, leaving 14 bases between. CDR1 is SGHDN, CDR2 FVKESK, per germline. The CDR3 is made up of 17 amino acids. The CDR3 region is CASSQDKGTGLNTEAFF. CDR3 nucleotide sequence: TGTGCCAGCAGCCAAGATAAGGGAACAGGGCTGAACACTGAAGCTTTCTTT.